This T cell receptor (beta chain) was recorded in a study of control samples from healthy donors and cancer patients. Data came from immunoSEQ multiplex PCR; TCRdb stores just in-frame clones and leaves some out. The repertoire holds about 82,000 clones, around 94% seen once, with 4.8% in the top ten. V lost 6 bases and J lost 7, with 18 bases in between. Per germline, CDR1 MNHEY and CDR2 SMNVEV (reference sequence). This CDR3 spans 15 amino acids. This receptor was identified in a woman aged 18-30 years in good health. The chain has TRBV27 and TRBJ1-4; weak D call: TRBD1 (5 bases). The sequencing input was blood. CDR3 region: CASRPRLRGAEKLFF. The CDR3 DNA follows: TGTGCCAGCAGGCCCCGCCTTAGAGGGGCTGAAAAACTGTTTTTT.